These 25 T cell receptor beta chains came from one sample sequenced in a study of CD8 T cells in Susac syndrome. Random hexamers were used to reverse transcribe an amount of roughly 0.5 to 1 ug RNA. Using its own MiXCR run on the immunoSEQ multiplex PCR reads, TCRdb lists one record per CDR3 protein. The sample includes approximately 120,000 distinct CDR3 sequences, more than 90% seen only once; the top ten take 0.085% to 0.09%. The specimen sequenced was CD4+ T cells from PBMCs. The origin of the receptors is a human donor in good health.

The chain links TRBV29-1 to TRBJ2-1; D remains ambiguous. Germline CDR1 is SQVTM and CDR2 is ANQGSEA. The CDR3 extends over 12 amino acids. V lost 6 bases and J lost 10, with 16 bases in between. The CDR3 spells CSVDTTTSEQFF. Here the CDR3 DNA reads TGCAGCGTCGATACAACAACGTCGGAGCAGTTCTTC.

J is TRBJ2-7 and V is TRBV18; no firm D call. Germline CDR1 KGHSH, CDR2 LQKENI. The CDR3 consists of 11 residues. Trimming removed 6 bases at V and 4 bases at J, with 7 bases between. The CDR3 DNA sequence: TGTGCCAGCTCCTCTAGATACGAGCAGTACTTC. Translated, it gives CASSSRYEQYF.

This clonotype has a single count. CDR3 protein: CASKPSGSGLETQYF. For the CDR3, the DNA is TGCGCCAGCAAGCCTAGCGGGAGCGGTTTAGAGACCCAGTACTTC. This chain uses TRBV5-1 with TRBJ2-5, with TRBD2 matching over 10 bases. Looked up from germline, CDR1 is SGHRS and CDR2 is YFSETQ. With V trimmed by 6 bases and J by 4 bases, 9 bases remained unmatched. The CDR3 runs to 15 residues.

This clonotype was observed a handful of times. The V gene is TRBV25-1, the J gene TRBJ2-7; no clear D. CDR3 size: 15 residues. Germline assignment: CDR1 MGHDK and CDR2 SYGVNS. With 6 bases removed from V and 1 base from J, the gap between germline ends came to 16 bases. CDR3 sequence (DNA): TGTGCCAGCAGGGAAACGACACACGCATCCTACGAGCAGTACTTC. Translated, it gives CASRETTHASYEQYF.

The rearrangement uses TRBV12-3 or TRBV12-4 and TRBJ2-3, with 11 bases fitting TRBD2. V lost 5 bases, J lost 4 bases, and 5 bases stayed unmatched. The CDR3 has 15 residues. The CDR3 DNA reads TGTGCCAGCAGTCGGACTAGCGGGTCTCCAGATACGCAGTATTTT. Residues: CASSRTSGSPDTQYF.

The V and J genes are TRBV3-1 and TRBJ2-1; no firm D call. The CDR3 has 15 amino acids. The ends were cut back, 6 bases at V and 2 bases at J, with 14 bases in the middle. Germline CDR1 reads LGHDT; CDR2 reads YNNKEL (reference sequence). CDR3 loop: CASRTQAATYNEQFF. CDR3 nucleotide sequence: TGTGCCAGCAGGACCCAAGCTGCGACCTACAATGAGCAGTTCTTC.

The J gene is TRBJ1-2, the V gene TRBV18; 7 bases are shared with TRBD1. V was clipped by 2 bases and J by 2 bases; unmatched bases: 5. This CDR3 contains 15 residues. In germline, CDR1 is KGHSH, CDR2 LQKENI. In nucleotides, the CDR3 is TGTGCCAGCTCACCATTCGACAGGGTCAACTATGGCTACACCTTC. It is translated as CASSPFDRVNYGYTF. Full variable domain (missing parts from reference TRBV18 and TRBJ1-2): NAGVMQNPRHLVRRRGQEARLRCSPMKGHSHVYWYRQLPEEGLKFMVYLQKENIIDESGMPKERFSAEFPKEGPSILRIQQVVRGDSAAYFCASSPFDRVNYGYTFGSGTRLTVV.

The CDR3 sequence: CATSDASGGGNEQFF. The CDR3 nucleotides are TGTGCCACCAGTGATGCTAGCGGGGGGGGGAATGAGCAGTTCTTC. The genes are TRBV24-1 and TRBJ2-1; 12 positions match TRBD2. The ends lost 3 bases at V and 7 bases at J; junction bases unmatched: 3. The CDR3 sequence is 15 residues long. Germline CDR1 reads KGHDR; CDR2 reads SFDVKD.

J is TRBJ1-4 and V is TRBV18, with D hard to call. The germline V gene has CDR1 KGHSH and CDR2 LQKENI. Trimming left V 5 bases short and J 8 bases short, with 12 bases between. This CDR3 contains 13 residues. CDR3 coding DNA: TGTGCCAGCTCAGCCCGAGGGTCGGAAAAACTGTTTTTT. Its translation: CASSARGSEKLFF.

The table lists this clonotype with a count of one. CDR3 protein: CASSIDPWGLALGTTYNEQFF. The DNA of the CDR3 is TGTGCCAGTAGTATAGATCCCTGGGGACTAGCGCTGGGAACCACCTACAATGAGCAGTTCTTC. The rearrangement links TRBV19 to TRBJ2-1; 10 positions match TRBD2. J lost 2 bases, V lost 0 bases, and 16 bases had no gene match. Germline V gene lookup returns CDR1 LNHDA and CDR2 SQIVND (reference sequence). The CDR3 covers 21 residues.

The V and J genes are TRBV4-1 and TRBJ2-2; D not certain. Germline V gene data show CDR1 as MGHRA and CDR2 as YSYEKL. This CDR3 contains 13 residues. The V and J ends lost 0 bases and 6 bases respectively, with 5 bases between them. CDR3 protein: CASSQDAPGELFF. The CDR3 coding sequence is TGCGCCAGCAGCCAAGATGCACCCGGGGAGCTGTTTTTT.

The rearrangement uses TRBV5-1 and TRBJ2-6; D is undetermined. Germline V gene sequence: CDR1 SGHRS, CDR2 YFSETQ. The V and J ends lost 0 bases and 3 bases respectively, with 10 bases between them. This CDR3 spans 16 amino acids. The CDR3, as DNA: TGCGCCAGCAGCTTGGAGTTGGGGTTTGGGGCCAACGTCCTGACTTTC. Its protein product is CASSLELGFGANVLTF.

The chain couples TRBV4-1 to TRBJ1-1; D is ambiguous. This CDR3 spans 17 amino acids. Germline CDR1 and CDR2: MGHRA and YSYEKL. Trimming pared 1 base from V and 2 bases from J, leaving 17 bases between. This chain's CDR3 is CASSQGGAPQRNTEAFF. CDR3 sequence (DNA): TGCGCCAGCAGCCAAGGGGGTGCTCCTCAGCGCAACACTGAAGCTTTCTTT.

The rearrangement links TRBV5-1 to TRBJ1-1; no clear D gene. Germline V CDR1 and CDR2: SGHRS, YFSETQ. V was trimmed by 0 bases and J by 1 base, leaving 7 bases between them. The CDR3 is 14 residues long. The CDR3 nucleotides are TGCGCCAGCAGCTTGGATCTGGGGAACACTGAAGCTTTCTTT. It codes for CASSLDLGNTEAFF.

V is TRBV29-1 and J is TRBJ2-5; TRBD2 matches at 8 bases. CDR1 and CDR2 (germline): SQVTM, ANQGSEA. Unmatched junction bases numbered 7, after V lost 0 bases and J lost 4 bases. The CDR3 loop spans 15 amino acids. The CDR3 sequence: CSVEDETGGRETQYF. In DNA, the CDR3 is TGCAGCGTTGAAGACGAAACGGGAGGGAGAGAGACCCAGTACTTC. Full variable domain (missing parts from reference TRBV29-1 and TRBJ2-5): SAVISQKPSRDICQRGTSLTIQCQVDSQVTMMFWYRQQPGQSLTLIATANQGSEATYESGFVIDKFPISRPNLTFSTLTVSNMSPEDSSIYLCSVEDETGGRETQYFGPGTRLLVL.

V usage is TRBV20-1 and J usage is TRBJ2-3; 13 bases are shared with TRBD2. Unmatched junction bases numbered 7, after V lost 3 bases and J lost 10 bases. The V gene's germline CDR1 is DFQATT and CDR2 SNEGSKA (reference sequence). There are 14 residues in the CDR3. This CDR3 reads CSASTSGRAVPQYF. The CDR3 DNA sequence: TGCAGTGCTAGTACTAGCGGGAGGGCCGTCCCGCAGTATTTT.

The chain has TRBV18 and TRBJ2-5; TRBD2 matches at 8 bases. Unmatched junction bases numbered 4, after V lost 1 base and J lost 3 bases. The germline V gene has CDR1 KGHSH and CDR2 LQKENI. The CDR3 is made up of 15 amino acids. CDR3 nucleotide sequence: TGTGCCAGCTCACCACAAAGCGGGAGAGAAGAGACCCAGTACTTC. Protein: CASSPQSGREETQYF.

In its sample, this clonotype was seen once. The rearrangement links TRBV5-5 to TRBJ2-1; 7 bases match TRBD2. Trimming took 3 bases from V and 8 from J; bases not matched to a gene: 14. The length of the CDR3 is 16 residues. Germline loops: CDR1 SGHKS, CDR2 YYEKEE (reference sequence). The CDR3 protein is CASSWGSPGRSDEQFF. DNA for the CDR3: TGTGCCAGCAGCTGGGGTAGCCCCGGGAGGAGTGATGAGCAGTTCTTC.

This chain connects TRBV29-1 to TRBJ1-1; D remains unclear. V was clipped by 6 bases and J by 4 bases, with 9 bases between them. CDR3 length: 11 residues. CDR1 SQVTM and CDR2 ANQGSEA come from the germline V gene. CDR3 amino acids: CSVEAVTEAFF. The CDR3 bases are TGCAGCGTGGAGGCAGTCACTGAAGCTTTCTTT.

The chain carries TRBV12-3 or TRBV12-4 and TRBJ1-6, with D maybe TRBD1 (6 bases). Trimming shortened V by 1 base and J by 6 bases, and 7 bases separated the two germline ends. This CDR3 has 14 amino acids. The CDR3 here is CASSLGTANSPLHF. The DNA of the CDR3 is TGTGCCAGCAGTTTAGGGACAGCTAATTCACCCCTCCACTTT.

The rearrangement joins TRBV7-2 to TRBJ2-2; TRBD1 might be the D (6 bases). The CDR3 loop spans 13 amino acids. Trimming stripped 7 bases from V and 4 bases from J, with 10 bases between. Germline lookup yields CDR1 SGHTA and CDR2 FQGNSA. CDR3 nucleotide sequence: TGTGCCAGCAACTACAGGGTCACCGGGGAGCTGTTTTTT. Translating gives CASNYRVTGELFF.

This chain connects TRBV7-9 to TRBJ1-3, with TRBD1 identical over 9 bases. CDR3 length: 16 residues. The germline V gene encodes CDR1 SEHNR and CDR2 FQNEAQ (reference sequence). With V trimmed by 5 bases and J by 1 base, 6 bases remained unmatched. The CDR3 DNA follows: TGTGCCAGCAGCACGCAGGACAGGGGATCTGGAAACACCATATATTTT. Amino acid sequence: CASSTQDRGSGNTIYF.

The chain employs TRBV5-6 and TRBJ2-7, with D hard to call. Germline V lookup: CDR1 SGHDT, CDR2 YYEEEE. V was pared by 4 bases and J by 3 bases, with 14 bases between. The CDR3 is made up of 14 amino acids. CDR3 loop: CASSRMASVYEQYF. The CDR3 nucleotides read TGTGCCAGCAGCCGCATGGCCAGCGTCTACGAGCAGTACTTC.

This sequence joins TRBV5-1 and TRBJ1-2; D gene uncertain. CDR3 length: 12 amino acids. V shed 0 bases and J shed 8 bases, with 8 bases lying between them. In germline, CDR1 is SGHRS, CDR2 YFSETQ. The CDR3 bases are TGCGCCAGCAGCTTGGCGCAAGACGGCTACACCTTC. This gives the protein CASSLAQDGYTF.

The V gene is TRBV23-1, the J gene TRBJ1-5, with a possible D match to TRBD1 (5 bases). TRBV23-1 is reported as an ORF; its role is uncertain. CDR3 length: 16 residues. The germline V and J ends were trimmed by 0 bases and 7 bases, with 16 bases remaining between them. The CDR3 DNA is TGCGCCAGCAGTCAATCATTCTACCTAGGGGCCCAGCCCCAGCATTTT. It encodes CASSQSFYLGAQPQHF.